This T cell receptor (beta chain) was recorded in a study of cytomegalovirus exposure and HLA in healthy donors. Broader study findings: Researchers reported from a later analysis that most CMV-associated TCR beta chains appeared HLA-restricted. Relative to equally common others, HLA-associated TCR beta chains showed greater clonal expansion in a later analysis. TCR beta V- and J-gene trimming, according to a later analysis, was linked to a missense DCLRE1C variant.

This clone occurred once. Its specificity is not known. A multiplex PCR was run with 60 Vbeta primers and 13 Jbeta primers. Measured with immunoSEQ multiplex PCR; TCRdb has only the in-frame clones, and not every one. The sample lists around 100,000 clones, 76% seen once, with about 9.4% in the top ten. Per the germline V gene, CDR1 is SGHRS and CDR2 is YFSETQ. The CDR3 contains 15 residues. The V and J ends lost 6 bases and 1 base respectively, with 16 bases between them. Donors in the study were healthy people who gave bone marrow. This rearrangement joins TRBV5-1 to TRBJ2-5, with D perhaps TRBD1 (6 bases). The material sequenced was PBMCs. This receptor was obtained from a woman between 18 and 29 years old in good health and CMV-seropositive. The CDR3 bases are TGCGCCAGCACCCCGGGACACTCCCTCCAAGAGACCCAGTACTTC. Translated: CASTPGHSLQETQYF.